This T cell receptor (beta chain) is from a study of breast tumors, draining lymph nodes, adjacent tissues. Axillary draining lymph nodes of breast cancer patients supplied the node samples. MiXCR, applied by TCRdb to the multiplex PCR reads, yields one record per CDR3 protein. The sample holds some 230,000 distinct CDR3 sequences, 30% to 35% seen once. Looked up from germline, CDR1 is SGHTA and CDR2 is FQGNSA. The CDR3 covers 15 residues. Trimming took off 1 base at V and 9 bases at J, with 19 bases between the two ends. In this sample, this clonotype turned up many times. Its antigen is unidentified. General observations from the study: Luminal-like breast cancer showed significantly greater tumor-nontumor repertoire similarity than basal-like breast cancer did. The lymph node origin of tumor T cells was framed as consistent with a hypothesis, not demonstrated.

The chain is built from TRBV7-2 and TRBJ2-7; maybe TRBD1 (7 bases). This receptor was taken from a female donor with breast cancer. Some clones in this sample may be carry-over from other donors' samples. Input material: axillary lymph node tissue. The CDR3 DNA is TGTGCCAGCAGCTTAGGGCCAGGGGGAGGTTTAACGCAGTACTTC. Translation gives CASSLGPGGGLTQYF.